The clone carrying this T cell receptor (beta chain) was counted many times. The data stem from a study of regulatory T cells in long-lasting Graves disease. Germline CDR1 is MNHNS and CDR2 is SASEGT. Trimming took 8 bases from V and 0 from J, leaving 8 bases between them. The CDR3 has 13 amino acids. Indicated time point: newly diagnosed GD, antithyroid drugs for less than 3 months. The TCR library was made from RNA extracted from PBMCs. Arm-PCR of CDR3 regions with iRepertoire HTBI primers generated TCR beta libraries. TCRdb reanalysed the multiplex PCR reads using MiXCR and keeps one entry per CDR3 protein. The repertoire holds fewer than 550,000 distinct CDR3 sequences, with approximately 16% as singletons. These data are also associated with another study on T cells in Graves' hyperthyroidism and ophthalmopathy. That report notes: With the HTBI primer set, the TCR CDR3 went through a first round of RT-PCR.

The chain combines TRBV6-1 with TRBJ2-1, with D possibly being TRBD2 (6 bases). Source: peripheral blood mononuclear cells (PBMCs), taken at new diagnosis, from a patient treated with antithyroid drugs. The receptor comes from a woman aged 18-35 years with Graves disease. In DNA, the CDR3 is TGTGCCAGCCGGGACTTCTCCTACAATGAGCAGTTCTTC. Its translation is CASRDFSYNEQFF.